Listed here are 3 T cell receptor beta chains from one sample, sequenced in a study of T cells in Graves' hyperthyroidism and ophthalmopathy. The TCR beta CDR3 regions underwent amplification using RNA transcripts as the source. During a first-round RT-PCR of the TCR CDR3, the HTBI primer set was used. TCRdb recomputed calls from the multiplex PCR reads with MiXCR, one row per CDR3 protein. Of about 400,000 distinct CDR3 sequences listed, roughly an eighth are singletons. Sample: blood. The receptors were gathered from a young woman with Graves' hyperthyroidism.

The chain has TRBV6-2 or TRBV6-3 and TRBJ1-3, with D uncertain. Trimming cost V 0 bases and J 4 bases, with 16 bases left between them. CDR1 and CDR2 from the germline V gene are MNHEY and SVGEGT. This CDR3 has 17 residues. The CDR3 bases are TGTGCCAGCAGTTACTCGTGGGGAAGGGCCCCAGGAAACACCATATATTTT. Protein product: CASSYSWGRAPGNTIYF.

As regards this clonotype: With a much larger clone just one base away, this may be a read error. The rearrangement uses TRBV9 and TRBJ2-1; perhaps D is TRBD1 or TRBD2 (5 bases each). Germline CDR1 is SGDLS and CDR2 is YYNGEE. The CDR3 loop spans 15 amino acids. Between the trimmed V and J ends, which lost 4 bases and 6 bases, there was a span of 17 bases. CDR3 coding DNA: TGTGCCAGCAGCTTTTCCAGGGAGAGCGGCAATGAGCAGTTCTTC. This translates into CASSFSRESGNEQFF.

This clonotype was observed many times. This sequence joins TRBV24-1 and TRBJ2-3; no firm D call. Trimming left V 5 bases short and J 2 bases short, with 10 bases between. This CDR3 is built from 14 residues. Germline values: CDR1 KGHDR, CDR2 SFDVKD. The chain's CDR3 is CATSGVKPTDTQYF. In nucleotides, the CDR3 is TGTGCCACCAGTGGGGTGAAACCCACAGATACGCAGTATTTT.